This entry features one TCR beta chain sequence. Its antigen is still unknown. Base qualities are missing; no much larger clone stands one base away. This record belongs to a study of shared clonotypes between healthy human individuals (dated by TCRdb to 2020 to 2022). Study-level background: A few men and a couple of women, aged 18 to 49 years, made up the cohort. The study deeply sequenced blood TCR repertoires of about 5 healthy adults to estimate repertoire size and the extent of clonotype sharing between individuals. To increase sequencing depth and limit assay-specific biases, TCR repertoire library preparation and sequencing were carried out by different laboratories using diverse techniques. Leukapheresis yielded between about 0.8 and 9.5 billion PBMCs per donor.

The study at large found these results: Sampling was restricted to blood, and TCR repertoires in tissues likely differ from the TCR repertoires found in blood. Based on pairwise subsampling, the degree of clonotype sharing among donors was expected to be affected by sequencing depth. Because the study included a small number of donors, the genetic and exposure-history diversity represented was limited.

Donors were healthy HIV-negative adults with no recently reported acute infections or vaccinations. All donors were Caucasian adults living in Nashville, Tennessee, USA. In the unsorted samples, 87 million or so PBMCs were counted, and genomic DNA was extracted using the QIAamp DNA Blood Mini kit. After blood collection by leukapheresis, PBMCs were isolated using Ficoll-Histopaque density gradient centrifugation and then cryopreserved in the vapor phase of liquid nitrogen. V gives up 8 bases and J gives up 8 bases, and the segment between their germline ends measures 15 bases. CDR1 and CDR2 (MNHEY, SMNVEV) derive from the germline V gene (reference sequence). The CDR3 contains 12 residues, cysteine and phenylalanine counted. The retained sequence is limited to the CDR3, 36 bases, with the frame set at the first base. TCR CDR3 regions were amplified from genomic DNA by multiplex PCR using the deep immunoSEQ assay. For each cell subset, the extracted genomic DNA was distributed evenly across all wells of several immunoSEQ 96-well plates, and each plate served as one replicate. For unsorted PBMC, 300 ng genomic DNA, equal to about 30,000 T cell genomes, was loaded into each replicate PCR. Unsorted PBMC genomic DNA was sequenced across ten immunoSEQ deep assay plates. The purified libraries were quantified using a Qubit 3.0 fluorometer, sized with a Bioanalyzer 2100, and then quantified again using the KAPA Library Quantification kit. A separate single-read 150-cycle Illumina NextSeq 550 flow cell was used to sequence each immunoSEQ 96-well plate. Turning to the authors' computational methods: Because the immunoSEQ output held only junctional sequences and lacked quality scores, the filtering could not match the filtering applied to full-length reads. Sequences were annotated with PyIR, a Python wrapper for IgBLAST v1.9, and V/J genes and CDR3 were assigned using IMGT germline references. Reads were filtered out if the reads had weak V/J assignments (E-value above 1e-6), no CDR3, stop codons, out-of-frame junctions, or ambiguous translated residues. V3J clonotypes were defined as sequences sharing an identical inferred V gene, J gene, and CDR3 amino acid sequence. To compute the percentage overlap between repertoires, the number of shared unique clonotypes was divided by the size of the smaller repertoire. RTK rarefaction, the Chao1 estimator, and Recon v2.1 estimates of unobserved clonotypes were used to assess repertoire richness. TCRdb holds this immuneACCESS table with in-frame rearrangements only. Some clones are missing; in checked studies, unresolved V genes explain under half, and the rest has no known cause. V, J and clone size reflect that table, while D and trimming were determined from the DNA. Across this sample there are roughly 500,000 clones, with approximately 80% seen only once. The biggest ten clones account for more than 10% of the sample.

This chain is built from TRBV27 and TRBJ1-2; matching of 5 bases hints at TRBD1 as the D gene. The specimen was PBMCs. The TCR originated in a middle-aged woman in good health. Some clones in this sample may be carry-over from other donors' samples. The DNA reads TGTGCCAGCGGCAGGGAGAGGTGGGGCTACACCTTC. This gives the protein CASGRERWGYTF.